Shown below are 13 T cell receptor beta chains from a single sample sequenced in a study of shared clonotypes between healthy human individuals. TCRdb keeps only in-frame clones here, not all; method: immunoSEQ multiplex PCR. Seen here are some 1 million clones, approximately 70% observed once, and the top ten hold roughly 1.5%. What was sequenced was memory CD4+ T cells sorted from blood. Documented subset: CD45RA-negative fraction. These receptors all come from a man younger than 30 in good health.

The rearrangement uses TRBV7-9 and TRBJ2-5; D unclear. This CDR3 is 11 amino acids long. V was shortened by 3 bases and J by 9 bases, with 8 bases between the two germline ends. Germline CDR1 is SEHNR and CDR2 is FQNEAQ (reference sequence). The CDR3 spells CASSLEKAQYF. The CDR3 region has the DNA TGTGCCAGCAGCTTGGAAAAAGCCCAGTACTTC. Full variable domain (outside the CDR3, taken from reference TRBV7-9 and TRBJ2-5): DTGVSQNPRHKITKRGQNVTFRCDPISEHNRLYWYRQTLGQGPEFLTYFQNEAQLEKSRLLSDRFSAERPKGSFSTLEIQRTEQGDSAMYLCASSLEKAQYFGPGTRLLVL.

This chain links TRBV7-6 with TRBJ2-7, with unresolved D. The CDR3 is made up of 15 amino acids. Germline V gives CDR1 SGHVS, CDR2 FNYEAQ. V lost 0 bases and J lost 4, with 13 bases in between. The DNA for the CDR3 is TGTGCCAGCAGCTTAGCGGGATCAGTAGGGTACGAGCAGTACTTC. Protein sequence: CASSLAGSVGYEQYF.

The V call is TRBV14, the J call TRBJ1-1; D is unclear. V was trimmed by 1 base and J by 1 base, leaving 4 bases between them. CDR1 is SGHDN and CDR2 is FVKESK in the germline V gene. This CDR3 has 13 amino acids. This chain's CDR3 is CASSQVGNTEAFF. CDR3 DNA sequence: TGTGCCAGCAGCCAAGTAGGGAACACTGAAGCTTTCTTT. The whole variable domain, filled in from reference TRBV14 and TRBJ1-1, reads EAGVTQFPSHSVIEKGQTVTLRCDPISGHDNLYWYRRVMGKEIKFLLHFVKESKQDESGMPNNRFLAERTGGTYSTLKVQPAELEDSGVYFCASSQVGNTEAFFGQGTRLTVV.

The chain joins TRBV7-9 to TRBJ1-4; the match to TRBD1 covers 7 bases. Germline loops: CDR1 SEHNR, CDR2 FQNEAQ (reference sequence). Trimming at V came to 5 bases and at J to 4 bases, leaving 7 bases not matched to a gene. This CDR3 contains 15 residues. The CDR3: CASSLPGQSNEKLFF. In DNA form, the CDR3 reads TGTGCCAGCAGCCTACCGGGACAGAGTAATGAAAAACTGTTTTTT.

CDR3 amino acids: CASSPGRTLLNHYEQYF. The CDR3 DNA is TGTGCCAGCTCACCGGGGAGAACCCTCCTGAATCACTACGAGCAGTACTTC. The chain recombines TRBV18 with TRBJ2-7, with D maybe TRBD2 (5 bases). The CDR3 is 17 residues long. Looked up from germline, CDR1 is KGHSH and CDR2 is LQKENI. The V end lost 3 bases, the J end lost 3 bases, and 21 bases lay between the germline ends.

The chain couples TRBV6-6 to TRBJ2-3, with 12 nucleotides matching TRBD2. Losses at the gene ends were 6 bases for V and 3 bases for J; bases not matched to a gene: 1. The CDR3 is 14 amino acids. Germline V CDR1 and CDR2: MNHNY, SVGAGI (reference sequence). The CDR3 reads CASRLAGGTDTQYF. The CDR3 nucleotides read TGTGCCAGCAGACTAGCGGGGGGTACAGATACGCAGTATTTT.

The chain has TRBV10-3 and TRBJ2-7; D unresolved. The CDR3 spans 14 residues. V dropped 9 bases and J dropped 3 bases, with 18 bases sitting between them. Germline V gene sequence: CDR1 ENHRY, CDR2 SYGVKD. The CDR3 DNA follows: TGTGCCATTACAAACGGGCTGATGGGCTACGAGCAGTACTTC. This codes for CAITNGLMGYEQYF.

The chain combines TRBV27 with TRBJ1-5; a weak D match, TRBD1 (5 bases). Per germline, CDR1 MNHEY and CDR2 SMNVEV (reference sequence). This CDR3 comprises 15 residues. Trimming stripped 3 bases from V and 4 bases from J, with 13 bases between. CDR3 residues: CASSFASRVNQPQHF. CDR3 coding DNA: TGTGCCAGCAGTTTTGCGTCCAGGGTGAATCAGCCCCAGCATTTT.

Note on this clone: This clone may be a read error of a much larger clone one base away. The V and J genes are TRBV28 and TRBJ2-3; D remains ambiguous. V was shortened by 3 bases and J by 0 bases, with 1 base between the two germline ends. The CDR3 totals 12 residues. Germline V gene lookup returns CDR1 MDHEN and CDR2 SYDVKM. CDR3 nucleotide sequence: TGTGCCAGCAGTTTTAGCACAGATACGCAGTATTTT. Protein: CASSFSTDTQYF.

The chain has TRBV5-1 and TRBJ2-7; D may be TRBD2 (5 bases). V dropped 2 bases and J dropped 3 bases, with 21 bases sitting between them. Germline V gene data show CDR1 as SGHRS and CDR2 as YFSETQ. There are 17 residues in the CDR3. The CDR3 DNA follows: TGCGCCAGCAGCTTACTCCGGCTTGGAGAGGGCAACTACGAGCAGTACTTC. It specifies CASSLLRLGEGNYEQYF.

The chain is built from TRBV19 and TRBJ2-5; 12 nucleotides line up with TRBD2. The junction had 7 bases not matched to a gene; V was cut back by 3 bases and J by 5 bases. CDR1 LNHDA and CDR2 SQIVND come from the germline V gene (reference sequence). The CDR3 length is 16 residues. CDR3 sequence (DNA): TGTGCCAGTAGTATTCAGACTAGCGGGGGAGGCGAGACCCAGTACTTC. It codes for CASSIQTSGGGETQYF.

This clone was counted once. This chain links TRBV18 with TRBJ2-2, with unresolved D. Trimming cost V 3 bases and J 4 bases, with 6 bases left between them. This CDR3 region has 13 residues. In germline, CDR1 is KGHSH, CDR2 LQKENI. CDR3 in DNA: TGTGCCAGCTCACCCCTAACCACCGGGGAGCTGTTTTTT. Encoded protein: CASSPLTTGELFF.

Worth noting for this clone: Other DNA sequences in the sample encode the same CDR3. The genes are TRBV29-1 and TRBJ2-7, with D tentatively TRBD1 (7 bases). V was clipped by 6 bases and J by 0 bases, with 12 bases between them. The CDR3 contains 13 residues. Looked up from germline, CDR1 is SQVTM and CDR2 is ANQGSEA. CDR3 in DNA: TGCAGCGTCCGGCAGGGGGGCTCCTACGAGCAGTACTTC. It encodes CSVRQGGSYEQYF.